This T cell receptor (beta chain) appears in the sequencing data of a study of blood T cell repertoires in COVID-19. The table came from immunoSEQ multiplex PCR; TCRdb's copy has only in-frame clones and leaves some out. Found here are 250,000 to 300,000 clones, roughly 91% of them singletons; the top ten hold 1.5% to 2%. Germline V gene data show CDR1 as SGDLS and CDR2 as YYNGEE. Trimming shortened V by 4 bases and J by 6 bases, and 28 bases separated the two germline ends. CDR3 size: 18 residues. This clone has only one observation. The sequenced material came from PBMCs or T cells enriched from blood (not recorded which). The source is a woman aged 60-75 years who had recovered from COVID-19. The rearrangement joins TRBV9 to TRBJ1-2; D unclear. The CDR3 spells CASSTYPSDAADPNGYTF. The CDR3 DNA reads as TGTGCCAGCAGCACGTACCCCTCTGATGCGGCAGATCCCAATGGCTACACCTTC.